The source of this TCR beta chain is a study of blood T cell repertoires in COVID-19. Only in-frame clones appear in the TCRdb table, and some are missing; sequencing was by immunoSEQ multiplex PCR. In the table there are roughly 150,000 clones, about 85% of which are singletons. Germline lookup yields CDR1 SGHRS and CDR2 YFSETQ. V was cut by 0 bases and J by 0 bases, with 9 bases left in between. This CDR3 contains 16 residues. The chain combines TRBV5-1 with TRBJ2-2; tentative D call: TRBD1 (5 bases). The material sequenced was peripheral blood. The origin of this receptor is an older man who had recovered from COVID-19. CDR3 DNA sequence: TGCGCCAGCAGCTTGGCCGGACATACGAACACCGGGGAGCTGTTTTTT. Translating gives CASSLAGHTNTGELFF.